A single sample is the source of the 18 T cell receptor beta chains below, sequenced in a study of OX40 agonist ivuxolimab in advanced cancers. Here immunoSEQ multiplex PCR was the method, and the copy in TCRdb shows in-frame clones only, minus some. The table lists tens of thousands of clones, nearly 80% of them singletons. The specimen comprised CD4+ or CD8+ T cells sorted from blood, sampled in a trial of the OX40 agonist ivuxolimab. All receptors derive from an adult with an advanced solid tumor such as melanoma, head and neck, liver or kidney cancer.

The chain uses TRBV5-1 and TRBJ1-1, with D unresolved. CDR1 and CDR2 (germline): SGHRS, YFSETQ. Trimming removed 4 bases at V and 1 base at J, with 2 bases between. This CDR3 comprises 11 residues. Written as DNA, the CDR3 is TGCGCCAGCAGCCAGAACACTGAAGCTTTCTTT. This translates into CASSQNTEAFF.

The gene calls are TRBV2 and TRBJ2-7; D gene ambiguous. Trimming pared 3 bases from V and 0 bases from J, leaving 9 bases between. Germline CDR1 reads SNHLY; CDR2 reads FYNNEI. The CDR3 has 14 amino acids. CDR3 sequence (DNA): TGTGCCAGCAGTGAGCGGCAGAGCTCCTACGAGCAGTACTTC. Residues: CASSERQSSYEQYF.

The chain links TRBV4-3 to TRBJ2-5; D unclear. The V end lost 1 base, the J end lost 10 bases, and 4 bases lay between the germline ends. This CDR3 comprises 10 residues. Germline V gene lookup returns CDR1 LGHNA and CDR2 YSLEER. The CDR3 protein is CASSQVVQYF. The CDR3 bases are TGCGCCAGCAGCCAAGTTGTCCAGTACTTC.

This chain joins TRBV9 and TRBJ1-6; 8 bases fit TRBD1. Germline trimming cut 3 bases from V and 9 bases from J; bases unmatched to any gene: 5. The V gene's germline CDR1 is SGDLS and CDR2 YYNGEE. This CDR3 spans 14 amino acids. CDR3: CASSAGQAGSPLHF. The CDR3, as DNA: TGTGCCAGCAGCGCGGGACAGGCGGGTTCACCCCTCCACTTT.

J is TRBJ1-5 and V is TRBV18; 7 nucleotides agree with TRBD1. This CDR3 is 15 amino acids long. Germline V gene data show CDR1 as KGHSH and CDR2 as LQKENI. The J segment lost 3 bases and the V segment lost 4 bases, leaving 6 bases of the junction unmatched. CDR3 region: CASSQRTGANQPQHF. In nucleotides, the CDR3 is TGTGCCAGCTCACAAAGGACAGGAGCCAATCAGCCCCAGCATTTT.

This clone counts as medium-sized. The J gene is TRBJ1-3, the V gene TRBV27, with D perhaps matching TRBD1 (6 bases). The CDR3 loop spans 18 amino acids. Between the trimmed V and J ends, which lost 4 bases and 2 bases, there was a span of 21 bases. Germline V gives CDR1 MNHEY, CDR2 SMNVEV (reference sequence). CDR3 residues: CASSSSPRAGQPGNTIYF. CDR3 coding DNA: TGTGCCAGCAGTTCATCCCCGAGAGCGGGACAACCTGGAAACACCATATATTTT.

In this sample, this clone turned up once. For the CDR3, the DNA is TGTGCCAGCAGTGAGAATCAGCCCCAGCATTTT. Protein: CASSENQPQHF. The rearrangement links TRBV2 to TRBJ1-5; D gene ambiguous. The length of the CDR3 is 11 residues. V was pared by 3 bases and J by 4 bases, with 1 base between. Germline V CDR1 and CDR2: SNHLY, FYNNEI.

The chain links TRBV10-2 to TRBJ1-6; 8 nucleotides line up with TRBD1. J was trimmed by 9 bases and V by 7 bases; bases with no gene match: 11. This CDR3 comprises 15 residues. Germline V CDR1 and CDR2: WSHSY, SAAADI. The CDR3 protein is CASNDRGGVGSPLHF. Written as DNA, the CDR3 is TGCGCCAGCAATGACAGGGGAGGAGTTGGTTCACCCCTCCACTTT.

This clone has ten or more counts. The V gene is TRBV11-3, the J gene TRBJ2-2, with D unresolved. Germline loops: CDR1 SGHNT, CDR2 YENEEA. The CDR3 spans 13 residues. The V end was cut by 8 bases, the J end by 6 bases, with 13 bases between. The CDR3 loop is CASETRGPGELFF. The CDR3 region has the DNA TGTGCCAGCGAAACACGAGGCCCCGGGGAGCTGTTTTTT.

This chain links TRBV5-1 with TRBJ1-1; 7 bases map to TRBD1. This CDR3 comprises 16 residues. J was trimmed by 1 base and V by 0 bases; bases with no gene match: 6. Germline values: CDR1 SGHRS, CDR2 YFSETQ. CDR3: CASSLGQGEGNTEAFF. The CDR3 DNA is TGCGCCAGCAGCTTGGGACAGGGAGAGGGGAACACTGAAGCTTTCTTT.

This clone was seen once. CDR3 sequence (DNA): TGTGCCAGCAGTTCCCCTCCCGAAGTAGGGCTGGATTCACCCCTCCACTTT. Translated, it gives CASSSPPEVGLDSPLHF. This rearrangement joins TRBV27 to TRBJ1-6; D unclear. The germline CDR1 and CDR2 sequences are MNHEY and SMNVEV (reference sequence). The V gene lost 4 bases and the J gene lost 8 bases, with 21 bases spanning the gap. The CDR3 consists of 17 residues.

The chain links TRBV12-5 to TRBJ1-1; 8 bases agree with TRBD1. The V segment lost 5 bases and the J segment 4 bases; nucleotides outside the gene matches: 9. Germline V gene lookup returns CDR1 LGHNT and CDR2 FRNRAP. The CDR3 totals 15 residues. CDR3 sequence: CASGAHQGAGTEAFF. Here the CDR3 DNA reads TGTGCTAGTGGTGCCCACCAGGGGGCCGGCACTGAAGCTTTCTTT.

This sequence joins TRBV7-8 and TRBJ2-1; 9 bases are a match to TRBD2. Germline V gene sequence: CDR1 SGHVS, CDR2 FQNEAQ. CDR3 length equals 16 residues. V lost 3 bases to trimming and J lost 0 bases; unmatched junction nucleotides: 3. CDR3 nucleotide sequence: TGTGCCAGCAGCTTTCGCGGGAGGGCCTCCTACAATGAGCAGTTCTTC. Translation: CASSFRGRASYNEQFF.

The rearrangement uses TRBV11-3 and TRBJ2-5; D not resolved. Germline CDR1 and CDR2: SGHNT and YENEEA. Trimming took off 1 base at V and 0 bases at J, with 9 bases between the two ends. The CDR3 has 15 amino acids. The CDR3 loop reads CASSLGTANQETQYF. The CDR3 bases are TGTGCCAGCAGCTTAGGCACAGCTAACCAAGAGACCCAGTACTTC.

This clone was recorded a few times. The V and J genes are TRBV9 and TRBJ1-5, with D uncertain. Germline lookup yields CDR1 SGDLS and CDR2 YYNGEE. This CDR3 is built from 15 residues. V shed 2 bases and J shed 2 bases, with 11 bases lying between them. The CDR3 reads CASSVLPHGNQPQHF. The CDR3 nucleotides are TGTGCCAGCAGCGTTCTTCCCCATGGCAATCAGCCCCAGCATTTT.

This clone has just a few counts. V gene TRBV28 combines with J gene TRBJ2-2; 9 nucleotides align to TRBD2. The CDR3 covers 18 residues. J gave up 1 base and V 7 bases, and 13 bases lay outside the gene matches. Germline V gene sequence: CDR1 MDHEN, CDR2 SYDVKM. In DNA form, the CDR3 reads TGTGCCAGCACACGCCGATTACCGACTAGCGGGAACACCGGGGAGCTGTTTTTT. Amino acids: CASTRRLPTSGNTGELFF.

This chain joins TRBV6-1 and TRBJ2-4; 9 nucleotides agree with TRBD2. Losses at the gene ends were 3 bases for V and 0 bases for J; bases not matched to a gene: 0. The CDR3 runs to 15 residues. Germline V gives CDR1 MNHNS, CDR2 SASEGT. The CDR3 here is CASSERGGAKNIQYF. The CDR3 DNA sequence: TGTGCCAGCAGTGAGCGGGGGGGAGCCAAAAACATTCAGTACTTC.

V and J are TRBV5-6 and TRBJ1-2; D may be TRBD1 (5 bases). Trimming removed 1 base from V and 4 bases from J, with 8 bases in between. Looked up from germline, CDR1 is SGHDT and CDR2 is YYEEEE. This CDR3 has 13 amino acids. DNA of the CDR3: TGTGCCAGCAGCTTGAAGGGGTTCTATGGCTACACCTTC. It is translated as CASSLKGFYGYTF.